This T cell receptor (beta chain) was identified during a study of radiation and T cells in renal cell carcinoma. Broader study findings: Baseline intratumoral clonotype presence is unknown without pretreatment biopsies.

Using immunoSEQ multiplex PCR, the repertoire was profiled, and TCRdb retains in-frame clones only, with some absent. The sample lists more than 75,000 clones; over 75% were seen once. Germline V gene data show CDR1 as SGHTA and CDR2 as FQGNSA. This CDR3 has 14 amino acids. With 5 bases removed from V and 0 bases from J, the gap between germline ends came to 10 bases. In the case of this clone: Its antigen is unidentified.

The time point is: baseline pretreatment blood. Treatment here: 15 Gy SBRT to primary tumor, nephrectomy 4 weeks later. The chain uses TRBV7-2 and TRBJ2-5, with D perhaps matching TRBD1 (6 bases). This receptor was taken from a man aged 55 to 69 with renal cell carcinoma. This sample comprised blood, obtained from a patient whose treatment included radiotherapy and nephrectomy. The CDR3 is CASSDWDNQETQYF. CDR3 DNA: TGTGCCAGCAGCGATTGGGACAACCAAGAGACCCAGTACTTC.